This T cell receptor beta chain was sequenced during a study of T cell repertoires in cytomegalovirus infection. Broader study findings: Ex vivo responses were dominated by HLA-C-restricted CMV-specific TCR beta clonotypes.

This clonotype came up many times. Its antigen is still unknown. Using its own MiXCR run on the reads, TCRdb lists one record per CDR3 protein. The data hold over 250,000 distinct CDR3 sequences, with less than 25% observed a single time. This TCR was sampled from a human donor in good health (CMV status not recorded). Some clones in this sample may be carry-over from other donors' samples. The sample consisted of cultured PBMCs, taken from culture after CMV antigen stimulation.

CDR3 region: CASSSLLAGGPILFF. The CDR3 DNA follows: TGTGCCAGCAGTTCTTTACTAGCGGGAGGGCCAATCCTGTTCTTC. This chain uses TRBV6-1 with TRBJ2-1; the match to TRBD2 covers 13 bases. The CDR3 contains 15 residues. The junction had 13 bases not matched to a gene; V was cut back by 5 bases and J by 15 bases. Germline CDR1 is MNHNS and CDR2 is SASEGT.